A selection of T cell receptor beta chains follows, all from one sample in a study of a mutant IDH1 vaccine in newly diagnosed glioma. For these TCRs, the target antigens are not known. The repertoire was sequenced with immunoSEQ multiplex PCR; TCRdb's copy has only in-frame clones and lacks some. The top ten clones hold around 8% of a sample with roughly 25,000 clones, around 79% of them seen once. The sequencing used PBMCs, collected from a glioma patient whose treatment included an IDH1 peptide vaccine. The receptors were sampled from a man aged 35-49 years with glioma. The CDR3 runs from the conserved cysteine through the conserved F or W. Each record gives: CDR3 protein, CDR3 DNA, clone size, CDR3 length, V gene, D gene, J gene. A D gene is named only where the DNA matches it firmly. Not every row has a clone size; where given, it reads once, few, many or a size class.

CASSRTNRDRGAFF | TGTGCCAGTAGCCGAACTAACCGGGACAGGGGAGCTTTCTTT | once | 14 | TRBV19 | TRBD1 | TRBJ1-1
CASRDVYEQYF | TGTGCCAGCAGGGACGTCTACGAGCAGTACTTC | NA | 11 | TRBV11-2 | NA | TRBJ2-7
CASSAPLSRGAGSYEQYF | TGTGCCAGCAGTGCCCCGTTATCTCGGGGAGCGGGCTCCTACGAGCAGTACTTC | NA | 18 | TRBV6-1 | NA | TRBJ2-7
CASRQESTDTQYF | TGTGCCAGCAGACAAGAGAGCACAGATACGCAGTATTTT | once | 13 | TRBV6-6 | NA | TRBJ2-3
CASSLDGYQPQHF | TGCGCCAGCAGCTTGGACGGATATCAGCCCCAGCATTTT | NA | 13 | TRBV5-1 | NA | TRBJ1-5
CASSFPGTGGFNEQYF | TGTGCCAGCAGCTTCCCCGGCACAGGGGGCTTCAACGAGCAGTACTTC | NA | 16 | TRBV5-4 | TRBD1 | TRBJ2-7
CASRSGTGGYTGELFF | TGTGCCAGCAGGTCCGGGACAGGGGGATACACCGGGGAGCTGTTTTTT | few | 16 | TRBV11-2 | TRBD1 | TRBJ2-2
CSVEQTEEAFF | TGCAGCGTTGAACAAACGGAGGAAGCTTTCTTT | NA | 11 | TRBV29-1 | NA | TRBJ1-1
CASSLVGGGTGELFF | TGTGCCAGCAGCTTAGTGGGTGGCGGGACCGGGGAGCTGTTTTTT | NA | 15 | TRBV11-2 | NA | TRBJ2-2
CASSERQGNTGELFF | TGCGCCAGCAGTGAGCGGCAGGGCAACACCGGGGAGCTGTTTTTT | NA | 15 | TRBV10-1 | NA | TRBJ2-2
CASSLREFGANVLTF | TGTGCCAGCAGTTTGAGGGAATTCGGGGCCAACGTCCTGACTTTC | NA | 15 | TRBV27 | NA | TRBJ2-6
CASSLSGPIGTDTQYF | TGTGCCAGCAGCCTTAGCGGCCCAATCGGCACAGATACGCAGTATTTT | NA | 16 | TRBV5-4 | NA | TRBJ2-3
CASSSEPDSGANVLTF | TGTGCCAGCTCGTCAGAGCCCGACTCTGGGGCCAACGTCCTGACTTTC | NA | 16 | TRBV18 | NA | TRBJ2-6
CASSIGGPGNQPQHF | TGTGCCAGTAGTATCGGCGGCCCGGGCAATCAGCCCCAGCATTTT | NA | 15 | TRBV19 | NA | TRBJ1-5
CASSPDGDNEKLFF | TGTGCCAGCAGCCCCGACGGAGACAATGAAAAACTGTTTTTT | few | 14 | TRBV7-9 | NA | TRBJ1-4
CASSPRERSYEQYF | TGTGCCAGCAGCCCCCGGGAGCGGAGTTACGAGCAGTACTTC | NA | 14 | TRBV7-9 | NA | TRBJ2-7
CASGGDVSRLYGYTF | TGTGCTAGTGGTGGGGACGTCAGCCGCCTCTATGGCTACACCTTC | NA | 15 | TRBV12-5 | NA | TRBJ1-2
CASSQADMGLAGGNEQFF | TGCGCCAGCAGCCAAGCAGACATGGGCCTAGCGGGAGGAAATGAGCAGTTCTTC | NA | 18 | TRBV4-1 | TRBD2 | TRBJ2-1
CSVADRANTEAFF | TGCAGCGTTGCGGACAGGGCGAACACTGAAGCTTTCTTT | few | 13 | TRBV29-1 | TRBD1 | TRBJ1-1
CASSLLGSQYF | TGTGCCAGCAGCTTACTCGGGTCCCAGTACTTC | NA | 11 | TRBV7-2 | NA | TRBJ2-5
CASSYLLPGLAGGRGSSYEQYF | TGTGCCAGCAGTTACCTTCTACCGGGACTAGCGGGAGGGCGAGGGAGCTCCTACGAGCAGTACTTC | NA | 22 | TRBV28 | TRBD2 | TRBJ2-7
CASSRGTDTQYF | TGTGCCAGCAGTCGGGGGACAGATACGCAGTATTTT | NA | 12 | TRBV5-5 | NA | TRBJ2-3
CASSPRTMDRRDTEALF | TGTGCCAGCTCACCAAGGACCATGGACAGGAGGGACACTGAAGCTCTCTTT | NA | 17 | TRBV18 | TRBD1 | TRBJ1-1
CASSREYRDPGTNTGELFF | TGTGCCAGCAGCAGAGAATACCGGGACCCGGGAACGAACACCGGGGAGCTGTTTTTT | NA | 19 | TRBV21-1 | NA | TRBJ2-2
CASSPRGGAGGNTIYF | TGTGCCAGCAGCCCCCGCGGGGGGGCCGGGGGAAACACCATATATTTT | NA | 16 | TRBV11-2 | NA | TRBJ1-3
CATSRDKTGPDTQYF | TGTGCCACCAGCAGAGACAAGACAGGTCCAGATACGCAGTATTTT | NA | 15 | TRBV15 | NA | TRBJ2-3
CASRVGETEAFF | TGTGCCAGTAGGGTAGGGGAAACTGAAGCTTTCTTT | NA | 12 | TRBV19 | NA | TRBJ1-1
CASSLRSRGVAETQYF | TGTGCCAGCAGTTTAAGGAGTCGGGGAGTGGCAGAGACCCAGTACTTC | NA | 16 | TRBV27 | NA | TRBJ2-5
CASSPRQGVAVLFF | TGCGCCAGCAGCCCCAGACAGGGGGTTGCTGTACTGTTTTTT | NA | 14 | TRBV4-3 | TRBD1 | TRBJ1-4
CASSRGESGTDTQYF | TGTGCCAGCAGCCGGGGGGAGTCGGGCACAGATACGCAGTATTTT | NA | 15 | TRBV11-3 | TRBD2 | TRBJ2-3
CASSPTVGLAGVGEQYF | TGTGCCAGCAGCCCGACGGTAGGACTAGCGGGAGTAGGCGAGCAGTACTTC | NA | 17 | TRBV11-2 | TRBD2 | TRBJ2-7
CASSLAAGGETQYF | TGTGCCAGCAGCTTAGCGGCTGGGGGGGAGACCCAGTACTTC | NA | 14 | TRBV7-8 | NA | TRBJ2-5